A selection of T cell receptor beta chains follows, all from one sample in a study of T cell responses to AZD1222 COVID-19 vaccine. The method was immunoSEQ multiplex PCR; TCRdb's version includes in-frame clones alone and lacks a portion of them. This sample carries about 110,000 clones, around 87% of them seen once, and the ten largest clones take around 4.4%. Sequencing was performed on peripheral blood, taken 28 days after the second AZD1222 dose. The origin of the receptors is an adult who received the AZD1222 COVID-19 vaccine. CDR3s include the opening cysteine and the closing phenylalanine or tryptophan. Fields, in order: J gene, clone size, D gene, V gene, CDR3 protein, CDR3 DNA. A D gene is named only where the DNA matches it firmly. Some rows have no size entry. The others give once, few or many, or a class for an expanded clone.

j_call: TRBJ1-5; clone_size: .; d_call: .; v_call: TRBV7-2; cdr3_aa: CASSPSRVLGEPQHF; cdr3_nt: TGTGCCAGCAGCCCAAGCAGGGTATTAGGAGAGCCCCAGCATTTT
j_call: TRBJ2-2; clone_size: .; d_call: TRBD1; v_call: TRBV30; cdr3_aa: CAWSGQGLDTGELFF; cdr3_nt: TGTGCCTGGAGTGGACAGGGGTTGGACACCGGGGAGCTGTTTTTT
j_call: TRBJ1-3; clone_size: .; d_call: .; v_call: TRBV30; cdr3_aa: CAWNPSGTGNTIYF; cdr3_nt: TGTGCCTGGAATCCGTCGGGAACTGGAAACACCATATATTTT
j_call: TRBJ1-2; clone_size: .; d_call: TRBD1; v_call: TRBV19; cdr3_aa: CATRDSSYYGYTF; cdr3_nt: TGTGCCACACGGGACAGCTCATACTATGGCTACACCTTC
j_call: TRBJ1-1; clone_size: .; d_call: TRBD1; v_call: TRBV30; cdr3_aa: CAWSRSGGTEAFF; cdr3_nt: TGTGCCTGGAGTAGGTCAGGGGGCACTGAAGCTTTCTTT
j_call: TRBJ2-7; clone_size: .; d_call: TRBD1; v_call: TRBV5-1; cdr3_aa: CASSKGQGSAFTYEQYF; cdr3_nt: TGCGCCAGCAGCAAGGGACAGGGATCGGCCTTTACCTACGAGCAGTACTTC
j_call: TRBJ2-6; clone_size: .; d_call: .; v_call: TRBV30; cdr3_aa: CACTLGGSSGANVLTF; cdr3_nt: TGTGCCTGCACCCTAGGGGGTTCCTCTGGGGCCAACGTCCTGACTTTC
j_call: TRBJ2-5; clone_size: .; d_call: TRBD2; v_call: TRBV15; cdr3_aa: CATSRDNKASGNERETQYF; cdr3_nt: TGTGCCACCAGCAGAGATAATAAGGCTAGCGGGAATGAGCGGGAGACCCAGTACTTC
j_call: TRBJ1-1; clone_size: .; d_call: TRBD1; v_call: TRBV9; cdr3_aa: CASSLHGTAEAFF; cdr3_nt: TGTGCCAGCAGCCTCCACGGGACAGCCGAAGCTTTCTTT
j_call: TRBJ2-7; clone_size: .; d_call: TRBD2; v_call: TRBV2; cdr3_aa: CAGSGGSYEQYF; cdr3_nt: TGTGCCGGTAGCGGGGGTTCCTACGAGCAGTACTTC
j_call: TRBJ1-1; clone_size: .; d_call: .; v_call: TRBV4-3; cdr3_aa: CASSQVIGQWTEAFF; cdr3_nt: TGCGCCAGCAGCCAAGTTATAGGACAGTGGACTGAAGCTTTCTTT
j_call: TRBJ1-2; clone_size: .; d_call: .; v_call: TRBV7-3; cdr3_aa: CASSLDRGGGYTF; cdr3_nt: TGTGCCAGCAGCTTAGATAGGGGCGGGGGCTACACCTTC
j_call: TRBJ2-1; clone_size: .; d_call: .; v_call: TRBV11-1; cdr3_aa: CASSLRRELYNEQFF; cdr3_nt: TGTGCCAGCAGCTTGCGACGGGAACTCTACAATGAGCAGTTCTTC
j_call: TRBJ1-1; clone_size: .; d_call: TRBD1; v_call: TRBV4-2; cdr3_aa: CASSLPGQGFTEAFF; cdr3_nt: TGTGCCAGCAGCCTACCGGGACAGGGATTTACTGAAGCTTTCTTT
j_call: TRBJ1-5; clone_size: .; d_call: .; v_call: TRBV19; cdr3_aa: CASMGPSYSNQPQHF; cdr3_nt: TGTGCCAGTATGGGCCCCTCCTATAGCAATCAGCCCCAGCATTTT
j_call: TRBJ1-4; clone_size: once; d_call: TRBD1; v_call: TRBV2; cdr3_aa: CASSRDRLNEKLFF; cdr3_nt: TGTGCCAGCAGTCGGGACAGATTAAATGAAAAACTGTTTTTT
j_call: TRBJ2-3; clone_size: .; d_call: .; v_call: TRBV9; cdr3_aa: CASSGPRTPTDTQYF; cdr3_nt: TGTGCCAGCAGCGGACCTAGGACTCCTACAGATACGCAGTATTTT
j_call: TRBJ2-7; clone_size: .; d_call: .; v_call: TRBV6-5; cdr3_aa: CASSYSVRREQYF; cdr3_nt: TGTGCCAGCAGTTACTCGGTGAGGCGGGAGCAGTACTTC
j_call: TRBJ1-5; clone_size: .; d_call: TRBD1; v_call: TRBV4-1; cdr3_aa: CASSPTLQGSNQPQHF; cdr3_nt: TGCGCCAGCAGCCCCACATTACAGGGGAGCAATCAGCCCCAGCATTTT
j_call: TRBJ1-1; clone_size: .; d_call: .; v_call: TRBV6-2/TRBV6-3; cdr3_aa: CASSYLTATEAFF; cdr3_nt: TGTGCCAGCAGTTACCTCACAGCCACTGAAGCTTTCTTT
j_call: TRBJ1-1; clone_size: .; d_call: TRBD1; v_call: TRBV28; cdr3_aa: CASETGGKNTEAFF; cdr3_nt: TGTGCCAGCGAGACAGGGGGGAAGAACACTGAAGCTTTCTTT
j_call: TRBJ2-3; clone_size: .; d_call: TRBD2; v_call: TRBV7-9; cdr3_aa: CASSLDGTSQDTQYF; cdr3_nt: TGTGCCAGCAGCTTAGATGGGACTAGCCAAGATACGCAGTATTTT
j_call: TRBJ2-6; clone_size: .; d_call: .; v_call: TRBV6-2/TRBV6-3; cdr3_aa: CASSYSGVGANVLTF; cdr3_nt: TGTGCCAGCAGTTACTCGGGGGTTGGGGCCAACGTCCTGACTTTC
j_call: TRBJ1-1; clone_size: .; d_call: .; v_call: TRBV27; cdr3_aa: CASSPHGGKMYTEAFF; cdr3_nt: TGTGCCAGCAGCCCCCATGGGGGGAAGATGTACACTGAAGCTTTCTTT
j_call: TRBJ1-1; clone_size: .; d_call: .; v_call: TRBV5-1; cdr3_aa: CASSLEAFTEAFF; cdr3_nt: TGCGCCAGCAGCTTGGAAGCCTTCACTGAAGCTTTCTTT
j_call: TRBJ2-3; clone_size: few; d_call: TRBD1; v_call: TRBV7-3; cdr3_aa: CASSPGQGNTDTQYF; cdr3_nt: TGTGCCAGCAGCCCGGGACAGGGAAACACAGATACGCAGTATTTT
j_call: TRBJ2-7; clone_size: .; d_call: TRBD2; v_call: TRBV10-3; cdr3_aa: CAIRPGLETTGEQYF; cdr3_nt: TGTGCCATCAGACCTGGACTAGAGACTACGGGGGAGCAGTACTTC
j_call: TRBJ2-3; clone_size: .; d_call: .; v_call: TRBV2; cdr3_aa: CASKSGPAGDTQYF; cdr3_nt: TGTGCCAGCAAAAGCGGACCCGCGGGAGATACGCAGTATTTT
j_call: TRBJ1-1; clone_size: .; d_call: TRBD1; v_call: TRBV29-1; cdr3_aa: CSVVLQGVGTEAFF; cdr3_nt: TGCAGCGTTGTGCTCCAGGGGGTTGGAACTGAAGCTTTCTTT
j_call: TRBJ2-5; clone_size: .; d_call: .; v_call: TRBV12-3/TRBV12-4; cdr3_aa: CASTLGHKETQYF; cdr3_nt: TGTGCCAGCACCCTGGGACATAAAGAGACCCAGTACTTC
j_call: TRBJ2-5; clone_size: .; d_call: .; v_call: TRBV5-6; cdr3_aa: CASSLVGRKETQYF; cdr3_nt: TGTGCCAGCAGCTTGGTTGGTAGGAAGGAGACCCAGTACTTC